A selection of T cell receptor beta chains follows, all from one sample in a study of radiation and T cells in renal cell carcinoma. This table comes from immunoSEQ multiplex PCR, and its TCRdb copy is limited to in-frame clones, with some not included. The data show 140,000 to 150,000 clones, about 86% seen once. The input for sequencing was blood, taken from a patient whose treatment included radiotherapy and nephrectomy. All receptors come from a woman between 45 and 65 years old with renal cell carcinoma. Both conserved end residues are part of each CDR3. The D gene is left open where the match is weak. Not all rows give a size; the values are once, few, many and, for expanded clones, a class.

>TRBV7-2|NA|NA|TRBJ2-2
TGTGCCAGCAGCAGGACGGCCTCGAACACCGGGGAGCTGTTTTTT
CASSRTASNTGELFF
>TRBV28|TRBD1|once|TRBJ1-2
TGTGCCAGCAGTTTAGCAGGGGGCTTAGGCTACACCTTC
CASSLAGGLGYTF
>TRBV4-3|TRBD1|NA|TRBJ2-7
TGCGCCAGCAGCCAACTTGGACAGGGCTACTACGAGCAGTACTTC
CASSQLGQGYYEQYF
>TRBV11-2|NA|once|TRBJ1-2
TGTGCCAGCAGCTTAGACAGGGTTGACTATGGCTACACCTTC
CASSLDRVDYGYTF
>TRBV11-2|TRBD2|NA|TRBJ2-7
TGTGCCAGCAGCTTGACAGATTTGGGGACTAGCGACTACGAGCAGTACTTC
CASSLTDLGTSDYEQYF
>TRBV9|NA|NA|TRBJ1-6
TGTGCCAGCAGCGTAGCTACTTTGGATTCACCCCTCCACTTT
CASSVATLDSPLHF
>TRBV11-2|NA|NA|TRBJ2-7
TGTGCCAGCGGGTTACTGGGGGATGGCTACGAGCAGTACTTC
CASGLLGDGYEQYF
>TRBV18|NA|NA|TRBJ2-2
TGTGCCAGCTCACCATTTACGGACCCCGGGGAGCTGTTTTTT
CASSPFTDPGELFF
>TRBV4-3|NA|NA|TRBJ2-7
TGCGCCAGCAGCCAACGTAGTGGGAGGACAGGTCCCTACGAGCAGTACTTC
CASSQRSGRTGPYEQYF
>TRBV5-5|NA|NA|TRBJ1-5
TGTGCCAGCAGCTTCGGCCAGGGTGATCAGCCCCAGCATTTT
CASSFGQGDQPQHF
>TRBV19|NA|NA|TRBJ1-1
TGTGCCAGCTTGATTTACACGACTGGTCTCCCTGAAGCTTTCTTT
CASLIYTTGLPEAFF
>TRBV7-2|NA|NA|TRBJ2-7
TGTGCCAGCAGCTACAGGGATGACTACGAGCAGTACTTC
CASSYRDDYEQYF
>TRBV2|NA|NA|TRBJ1-1
TGTGCCAGCAGACTCGGCGGGAGTGGGGCTGAAGCTTTCTTT
CASRLGGSGAEAFF
>TRBV19|NA|NA|TRBJ2-3
TGTGCCAGTAGTCCAACGAATGTGGGGGCCGGGGATACGCAGTATTTT
CASSPTNVGAGDTQYF
>TRBV5-1|NA|NA|TRBJ2-5
TGCGCCAGCAGCTTGGAAGCCGGGCAAGAGACCCAGTACTTC
CASSLEAGQETQYF
>TRBV7-2|TRBD2|NA|TRBJ2-5
TGTGCCAGCAGCTCGGGGACTAGCGGGGAAGGGACCCAGTACTTC
CASSSGTSGEGTQYF
>TRBV4-2|NA|NA|TRBJ2-1
TGTGCCAGCAGCCTCTCAAAAAATGAGCAGTTCTTC
CASSLSKNEQFF
>TRBV6-5|TRBD1|medium-sized|TRBJ2-3
TGTGCCAGCATGGACAGGGGGCGGACAGATACGCAGTATTTT
CASMDRGRTDTQYF
>TRBV7-2|NA|once|TRBJ2-5
TGTGCCAGCAGCTCACCTTTAGAGACCCAGTACTTC
CASSSPLETQYF
>TRBV5-4|NA|NA|TRBJ2-2
TGTGCCAGCAGCCCGGGGGCGGGGGAACGGGAGCTGTTTTTT
CASSPGAGERELFF
>TRBV7-2|NA|NA|TRBJ2-5
TGTGCCAGCAGCTTAGTTAGTCAGGCGGAGGCGGAGACCCAGTACTTC
CASSLVSQAEAETQYF
>TRBV19|TRBD1|few|TRBJ1-1
TGTGCCAGTAGTCGGCAGGGGGCCACTGAAGCTTTCTTT
CASSRQGATEAFF
>TRBV7-9|TRBD1|NA|TRBJ1-5
TGTGCCAGCAGCTTACAGATGGGGGACAGGAGGCTTCCCCAGCATTTT
CASSLQMGDRRLPQHF
>TRBV28|NA|NA|TRBJ1-4
TGTGCCAGTGCAAGGACAGTGAATGAAAAACTGTTTTTT
CASARTVNEKLFF
>TRBV5-4|NA|NA|TRBJ2-7
TGTGCCAGCAGCTTGGTAACTTCCTACGAGCAGTACTTC
CASSLVTSYEQYF
>TRBV30|NA|NA|TRBJ1-5
TGTGCCTGGAGTACCCCGTATAGCAATCAGCCCCAGCATTTT
CAWSTPYSNQPQHF
>TRBV4-1|NA|NA|TRBJ2-7
TGCGCCAGCAGCCAAGCGGGAATCCCTTACCTTTACGAGCAGTACTTC
CASSQAGIPYLYEQYF
>TRBV5-4|NA|NA|TRBJ2-4
TGTGCCAGCAGCTTGGCCGCATCTGGAAACATTCAGTACTTC
CASSLAASGNIQYF
>TRBV10-3|TRBD2|few|TRBJ2-7
TGTGCCATCGCCAGGGACTATTCACTCGAGCAGTACTTC
CAIARDYSLEQYF
>TRBV7-2|TRBD1|NA|TRBJ2-7
TGTGCCAGCAGCAGGGACAGGGATTCCTACGAGCAGTACTTC
CASSRDRDSYEQYF
>TRBV4-1|NA|NA|TRBJ1-4
TGCGCCAGCTCGTCGGGGGCGGCGGAAAAACTGTTTTTT
CASSSGAAEKLFF
>TRBV5-6|TRBD1|NA|TRBJ1-1
TGTGCCAGCAGCGGGACAGGGGGGAACACTGAAGCTTTCTTT
CASSGTGGNTEAFF
>TRBV7-9|TRBD1|NA|TRBJ1-2
TGTGCCAGCAGCACCAGGGACAGCCTCTCGGGAGTCTATGGCTACACCTTC
CASSTRDSLSGVYGYTF
>TRBV7-9|NA|NA|TRBJ2-6
TGTGCCAGCGGGACGGCTGGGGCCAACGTCCTGACTTTC
CASGTAGANVLTF
>TRBV5-1|TRBD2|NA|TRBJ2-2
TGCGCCAGCAGCTTTGGGGGGGACACCGGGGAGCTGTTTTTT
CASSFGGDTGELFF
>TRBV10-2|TRBD2|NA|TRBJ2-5
TGCGCCAGCAGTGTAGCGGGGGCCAGTGAGACCCAGTACTTC
CASSVAGASETQYF
>TRBV5-6|NA|NA|TRBJ1-5
TGTGCCAGCAGCTCCGCGGGGACCAATCAGCCCCAGCATTTT
CASSSAGTNQPQHF
>TRBV28|NA|once|TRBJ1-4
TGTGCCAGCAGTTCGTCGGCTGCAACTAATGAAAAACTGTTTTTT
CASSSSAATNEKLFF
>TRBV14|NA|NA|TRBJ2-5
TGTGCCAGCAGCCTAACAGAGGGACATAGGCAAGAGACCCAGTACTTC
CASSLTEGHRQETQYF
>TRBV10-3|NA|NA|TRBJ1-2
TGTGCCACCAGTATCCTGGCGGACGACTATGGCTACACCTTC
CATSILADDYGYTF
>TRBV28|TRBD2|NA|TRBJ2-7
TGTGCCAGCAGCCCCGGGGGGGCTTACGAGCAGTACTTC
CASSPGGAYEQYF
>TRBV14|NA|NA|TRBJ1-2
TGTGCCAGCAGTCGCGACAGGCCGGGTCAGGGCTACACCTTC
CASSRDRPGQGYTF
>TRBV7-2|TRBD1|NA|TRBJ2-7
TGTGCCAGCAGCTTAGGGGGGACAGGGGAATACGAGCAGTACTTC
CASSLGGTGEYEQYF
>TRBV10-3|TRBD1|once|TRBJ2-3
TGTGCCATCAGTGTGTCGGACAGGGGGGCAGATACGCAGTATTTT
CAISVSDRGADTQYF
>TRBV5-1|NA|NA|TRBJ1-2
TGCGCCAGCAGCTTGGCCGTTGGGTCAACGGGGGGCTACACCTTC
CASSLAVGSTGGYTF
>TRBV27|NA|NA|TRBJ1-3
TGTGCCAGCAGACCGGACTCTGGAAACACCATATATTTT
CASRPDSGNTIYF
>TRBV7-3|TRBD2|NA|TRBJ2-3
TGTGCCAGCAGCTTCTTACCGTCGCGGCGGGAGGGTACAGATACGCAGTATTTT
CASSFLPSRREGTDTQYF
>TRBV5-1|NA|NA|TRBJ2-5
TGCGCCAGCAGCTCGACTAGGGGGGCCCAAGAGACCCAGTACTTC
CASSSTRGAQETQYF
>TRBV7-9|TRBD2|NA|TRBJ2-3
TGTGCCAGCATACCGACGGGGGGGCCTAAAGATACGCAGTATTTT
CASIPTGGPKDTQYF
>TRBV15|NA|once|TRBJ2-7
TGTGCCACCAGCAGAGATCAAGGGTCAGCGTGGGAGCAGTACTTC
CATSRDQGSAWEQYF
>TRBV18|NA|NA|TRBJ2-7
TGTGCCAGCTCACCGGAGGACAGCTCCTACGAGCAGTACTTC
CASSPEDSSYEQYF
>TRBV7-8|NA|NA|TRBJ2-7
TGTGCCAGCAGCCCTCCCGGGACTCGATCCCCGCCGCAGTACTTC
CASSPPGTRSPPQYF
>TRBV19|NA|few|TRBJ2-1
TGTGCCAGTAGTATGGAGCTTCTCAATGAGCAGTTCTTC
CASSMELLNEQFF